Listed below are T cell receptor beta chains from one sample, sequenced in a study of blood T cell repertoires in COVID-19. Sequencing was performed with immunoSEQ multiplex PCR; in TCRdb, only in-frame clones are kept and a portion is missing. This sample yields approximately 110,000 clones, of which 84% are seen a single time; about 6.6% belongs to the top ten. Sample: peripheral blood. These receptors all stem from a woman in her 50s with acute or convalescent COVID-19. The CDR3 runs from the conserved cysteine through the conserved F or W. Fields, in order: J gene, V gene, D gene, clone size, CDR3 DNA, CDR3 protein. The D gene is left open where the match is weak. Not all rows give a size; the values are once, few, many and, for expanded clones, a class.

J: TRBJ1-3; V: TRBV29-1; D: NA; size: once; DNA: TGCAGCGTTCGGGTGAGCTCTGGAAACACCATATATTTT; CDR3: CSVRVSSGNTIYF
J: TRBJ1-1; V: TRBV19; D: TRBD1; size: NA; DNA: TGTGCCAGTAAGGACAGGGAGTACACTGAAGCTTTCTTT; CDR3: CASKDREYTEAFF
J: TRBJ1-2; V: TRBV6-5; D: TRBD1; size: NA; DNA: TGTGCCAGCAGTTACTCTAGGACAGGGCTTTCGGGCTACACCTTC; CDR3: CASSYSRTGLSGYTF
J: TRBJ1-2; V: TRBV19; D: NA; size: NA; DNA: TGTGCCAGTAGTCCCAGACTTAACTATGGCTACACCTTC; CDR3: CASSPRLNYGYTF
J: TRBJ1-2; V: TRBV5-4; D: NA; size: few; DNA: TGTGCCAGCAGCTTGGAGATACATCCTAACTATGGCTACACCTTC; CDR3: CASSLEIHPNYGYTF
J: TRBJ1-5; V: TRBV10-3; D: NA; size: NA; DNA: TGTGCCATCAGTGAGATAGGGGTAAATCAGCCCCAGCATTTT; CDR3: CAISEIGVNQPQHF
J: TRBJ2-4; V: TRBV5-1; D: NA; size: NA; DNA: TGCGCCAGCTTTCAGACCAGGGACATTCAGTACTTC; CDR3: CASFQTRDIQYF
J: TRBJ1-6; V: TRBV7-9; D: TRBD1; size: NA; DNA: TGTGCCAGCAGCCCCGGGACAGCCCCTTCGCCCCTCCACTTT; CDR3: CASSPGTAPSPLHF
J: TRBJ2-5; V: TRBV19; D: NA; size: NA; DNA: TGTGCCAGTAGTAGACTTGTCCAAGAGACCCAGTACTTC; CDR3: CASSRLVQETQYF
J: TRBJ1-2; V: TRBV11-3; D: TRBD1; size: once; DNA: TGTGCCAGCAGCTTGACAGGGGGCGGCGGCTACACCTTC; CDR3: CASSLTGGGGYTF
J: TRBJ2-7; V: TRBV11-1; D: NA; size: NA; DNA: TGTGCCAGCAGAGGACAGTCCTACGAGCAGTACTTC; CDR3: CASRGQSYEQYF